One T cell receptor beta chain is described in this entry. V lost 2 bases and J lost 6; bases outside the gene matches: 10. This CDR3 contains 17 residues. CDR1 MNHEY and CDR2 SVGEGT come from the germline V gene. This specimen belongs to a study of blood T cell repertoires in COVID-19. Overall study context: From the United States, Italy and Spain came samples of acute and convalescent COVID-19. The cDNA or gDNA used as material had been derived from T cells, B-cell-depleted T cells, or PBMCs.

The authors' processing: The authors estimated nucleated cell counts from reference gene primer amplification. TCRdb's table, derived via immunoSEQ multiplex PCR, lists solely in-frame clones and lacks some. V and J calls and clone size come straight from that table; D and trimming were deduced from the DNA. Among about 110,000 clones listed, under 75% were seen once. Sample: peripheral blood. This TCR was recovered from a woman aged 55-69 years with acute or convalescent COVID-19. This chain uses TRBV6-2 or TRBV6-3 with TRBJ2-2; 9 positions match TRBD2. The CDR3 DNA is TGTGCCAGCAGTTACCCTCCTCGGACTAGCGTGGCCGGGGAGCTGTTTTTT. Translation: CASSYPPRTSVAGELFF.